The 16 T cell receptor beta chains below were found in one sample sequenced in a study of cytomegalovirus exposure and HLA in healthy donors. The PCR employed 60 Vbeta primers together with 13 Jbeta primers. TCRdb's table, derived via immunoSEQ multiplex PCR, lists solely in-frame clones and lacks some. The table includes approximately 140,000 clones, about 79% detected once. The specimen was PBMCs. Receptors originate from a male donor in good health and CMV-seronegative.

The V call is TRBV28, the J call TRBJ2-7, with TRBD1 matching 12 bases. The CDR3 covers 15 residues. J was trimmed by 3 bases and V by 5 bases; bases with no gene match: 5. CDR1 is MDHEN, CDR2 SYDVKM, per germline. In DNA, the CDR3 is TGTGCCAGCAGTATCCGGGACAGGGGGCTCTACGAGCAGTACTTC. The encoded protein is CASSIRDRGLYEQYF.

The chain joins TRBV28 to TRBJ1-5; 8 bases fit TRBD1. The trim removed 3 bases at V and 2 bases at J, leaving 3 bases unmatched. The length of the CDR3 is 15 residues. CDR1 and CDR2 (germline): MDHEN, SYDVKM. The CDR3 region is CASSLGTGGNQPQHF. For the CDR3, the DNA is TGTGCCAGCAGTTTGGGGACAGGAGGCAATCAGCCCCAGCATTTT.

The rearrangement links TRBV4-1 to TRBJ2-7; a weak D match, TRBD1 (6 bases). The germline V and J ends were trimmed by 5 bases and 5 bases, with 13 bases remaining between them. The CDR3 length is 13 residues. The germline CDR1 and CDR2 sequences are MGHRA and YSYEKL. The CDR3 sequence: CASSSLQGDEQYF. Written as DNA, the CDR3 is TGCGCCAGCAGCAGTCTACAGGGAGACGAGCAGTACTTC.

The gene calls are TRBV5-8 and TRBJ1-2; D possibly corresponds to TRBD1 (6 bases). The CDR3 runs to 15 residues. V lost 2 bases and J 4 bases, leaving 15 bases between the germline ends. Germline V gene data show CDR1 as SGHTS and CDR2 as YDEGEE. CDR3 region: CASSFWSGDPYGYTF. The CDR3 region has the DNA TGTGCCAGCAGCTTTTGGTCAGGGGATCCCTATGGCTACACCTTC. The whole variable domain, remainder taken from reference TRBV5-8 and TRBJ1-2, is EAGVTQSPTHLIKTRGQQATLRCSPISGHTSVYWYQQALGLGLQFLLWYDEGEERNRGNFPPRFSGRQFPNYSSELNVNALELEDSALYLCASSFWSGDPYGYTFGSGTRLTVV.

V gene TRBV6-1 combines with J gene TRBJ2-3; 8 bases align to TRBD2. V was pared by 1 base and J by 1 base, with 4 bases of the junction left unmatched. Germline values: CDR1 MNHNS, CDR2 SASEGT. This CDR3 has 16 amino acids. The CDR3 loop reads CASSEVPAGGTDTQYF. CDR3 sequence (DNA): TGTGCCAGCAGTGAAGTCCCAGCGGGAGGCACAGATACGCAGTATTTT.

The rearrangement joins TRBV18 to TRBJ2-5; possible D gene TRBD1, 6 bases. The V gene's germline CDR1 is KGHSH and CDR2 LQKENI. The CDR3 has 13 residues. The germline V and J ends were trimmed by 8 bases and 2 bases, with 12 bases remaining between them. The CDR3 spells CASVTGLQETQYF. DNA for the CDR3: TGTGCCAGCGTAACAGGGTTGCAAGAGACCCAGTACTTC.

The gene calls are TRBV25-1 and TRBJ2-5, with D possibly TRBD2 on 5 matching bases. Germline V gene sequence: CDR1 MGHDK, CDR2 SYGVNS. The V end was cut by 3 bases, the J end by 1 base, with 15 bases between. The CDR3 sequence is 16 residues long. CDR3 residues: CASSEFGEGLQETQYF. As DNA, the CDR3 is TGTGCCAGCAGTGAGTTTGGCGAGGGCCTCCAAGAGACCCAGTACTTC.

V usage is TRBV6-5 and J usage is TRBJ1-5; D is perhaps TRBD1 (6 bases). Trimming shortened V by 2 bases and J by 5 bases, and 10 bases separated the two germline ends. The CDR3 has 14 amino acids. Germline CDR1 MNHEY, CDR2 SVGAGI. CDR3 loop: CASSYDRSYQPQHF. The CDR3 coding sequence is TGTGCCAGCAGTTACGACAGGAGTTATCAGCCCCAGCATTTT.

V is TRBV5-1 and J is TRBJ2-6; D gene ambiguous. Germline V gene lookup returns CDR1 SGHRS and CDR2 YFSETQ. The ends were cut back, 4 bases at V and 2 bases at J, with 10 bases in the middle. This CDR3 comprises 15 residues. DNA of the CDR3: TGCGCCAGCAGCCTCATCCAGGCTGGGGCCAACGTCCTGACTTTC. Translated: CASSLIQAGANVLTF. Drawing the rest from reference TRBV5-1 and TRBJ2-6, the complete variable domain is KAGVTQTPRYLIKTRGQQVTLSCSPISGHRSVSWYQQTPGQGLQFLFEYFSETQRNKGNFPGRFSGRQFSNSRSEMNVSTLELGDSALYLCASSLIQAGANVLTFGAGSRLTVL.

This chain joins TRBV7-2 and TRBJ1-5; 7 nucleotides align to TRBD1. The junction had 7 bases not matched to a gene; V was cut back by 4 bases and J by 7 bases. CDR3 length equals 14 residues. CDR1 is SGHTA and CDR2 is FQGNSA in the germline V gene. The CDR3 is CASSSQGVGQPQHF. The CDR3 nucleotides read TGTGCCAGCAGCTCGCAGGGGGTGGGACAGCCCCAGCATTTT.

The chain has TRBV5-1 and TRBJ2-1; TRBD2 aligns across 7 bases. This CDR3 contains 16 residues. Trimming removed 0 bases from V and 1 base from J; junction bases left unmatched: 4. The V gene's germline CDR1 is SGHRS and CDR2 YFSETQ. CDR3 nucleotide sequence: TGCGCCAGCAGCTTGGCCCGCGGGAGATCCTACAATGAGCAGTTCTTC. Residues: CASSLARGRSYNEQFF.

The gene calls are TRBV9 and TRBJ2-3; possible D gene TRBD2, 6 bases. The CDR3 spans 15 residues. Germline V gene sequence: CDR1 SGDLS, CDR2 YYNGEE. V was cut by 2 bases and J by 3 bases, with 13 bases left in between. The CDR3 protein is CASSVLDGRTDTQYF. DNA of the CDR3: TGTGCCAGCAGCGTTTTAGACGGGAGAACAGATACGCAGTATTTT.

This clone turned up a few times. The J gene is TRBJ2-7, the V gene TRBV10-3, with D possibly being TRBD1 (5 bases). The germline V gene encodes CDR1 ENHRY and CDR2 SYGVKD. With 0 bases removed from V and 3 bases from J, the gap between germline ends came to 15 bases. The CDR3 length is 16 residues. The CDR3, as DNA: TGTGCCATCAGTGAGTCGAAACAGGTGGGGATCTACGAGCAGTACTTC. Protein sequence: CAISESKQVGIYEQYF.

This chain uses TRBV20-1 with TRBJ1-1; D not resolved. Germline assignment: CDR1 DFQATT and CDR2 SNEGSKA (reference sequence). V was pared by 5 bases and J by 11 bases, with 12 bases between. The CDR3 has 10 amino acids. As DNA, the CDR3 is TGCAGTGCTGGGCCGCATGGCGCTTTCTTT. Its protein product is CSAGPHGAFF.

J is TRBJ2-1 and V is TRBV15; D is perhaps TRBD1 (5 bases). Germline V lookup: CDR1 LNHNV, CDR2 YYDKDF (reference sequence). CDR3 length: 15 residues. The V gene lost 5 bases and the J gene lost 6 bases, with 17 bases spanning the gap. The CDR3 loop is CATSAPRGSFNEQFF. The CDR3 DNA reads as TGTGCCACCAGCGCGCCAAGGGGATCGTTCAATGAGCAGTTCTTC.

The chain uses TRBV30 and TRBJ2-7, with D hard to call. The CDR3 length is 12 residues. V was cut by 0 bases and J by 4 bases, with 7 bases left in between. Germline values: CDR1 GTSNPN, CDR2 SVGIG (reference sequence). The CDR3 bases are TGTGCCTGGAGTGTACTGAGTTACGAGCAGTACTTC. Translation gives CAWSVLSYEQYF.